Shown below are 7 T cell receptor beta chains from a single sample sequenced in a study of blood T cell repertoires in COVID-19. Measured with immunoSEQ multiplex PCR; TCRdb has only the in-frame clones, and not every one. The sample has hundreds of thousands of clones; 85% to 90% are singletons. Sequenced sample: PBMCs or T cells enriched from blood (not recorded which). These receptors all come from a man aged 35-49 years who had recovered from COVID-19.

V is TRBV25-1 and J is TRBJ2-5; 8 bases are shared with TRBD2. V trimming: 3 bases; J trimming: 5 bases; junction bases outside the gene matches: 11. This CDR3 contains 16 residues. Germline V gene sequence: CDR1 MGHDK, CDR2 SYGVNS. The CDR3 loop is CASSEGGTRGFETQYF. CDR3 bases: TGTGCCAGCAGTGAGGGGGGGACTAGGGGGTTTGAGACCCAGTACTTC.

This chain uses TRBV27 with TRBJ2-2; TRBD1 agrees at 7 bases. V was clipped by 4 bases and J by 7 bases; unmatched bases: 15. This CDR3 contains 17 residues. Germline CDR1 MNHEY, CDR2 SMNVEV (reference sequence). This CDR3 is CASSYHTPGTDLGELFF. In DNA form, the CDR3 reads TGTGCCAGCAGTTACCATACGCCCGGGACAGACCTCGGGGAGCTGTTTTTT.

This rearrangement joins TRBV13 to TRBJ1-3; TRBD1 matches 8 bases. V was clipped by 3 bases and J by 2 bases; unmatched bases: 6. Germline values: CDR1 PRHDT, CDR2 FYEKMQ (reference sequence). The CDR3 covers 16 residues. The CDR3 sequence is CASSFQGATTGNTIYF. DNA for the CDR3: TGTGCCAGCAGCTTCCAGGGGGCGACCACTGGAAACACCATATATTTT.

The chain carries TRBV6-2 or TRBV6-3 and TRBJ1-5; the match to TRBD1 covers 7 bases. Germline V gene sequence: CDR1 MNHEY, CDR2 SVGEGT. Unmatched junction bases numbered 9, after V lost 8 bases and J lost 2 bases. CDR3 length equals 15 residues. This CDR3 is CASRWGTVGNQPQHF. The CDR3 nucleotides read TGTGCCAGCCGTTGGGGGACAGTCGGCAATCAGCCCCAGCATTTT.

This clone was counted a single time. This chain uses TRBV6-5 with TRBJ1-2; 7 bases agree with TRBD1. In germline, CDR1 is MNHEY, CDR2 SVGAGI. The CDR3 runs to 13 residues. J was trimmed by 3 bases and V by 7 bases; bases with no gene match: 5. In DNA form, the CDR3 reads TGTGCCAGCACGGCAGGGGGGTACTATGGCTACACCTTC. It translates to CASTAGGYYGYTF.

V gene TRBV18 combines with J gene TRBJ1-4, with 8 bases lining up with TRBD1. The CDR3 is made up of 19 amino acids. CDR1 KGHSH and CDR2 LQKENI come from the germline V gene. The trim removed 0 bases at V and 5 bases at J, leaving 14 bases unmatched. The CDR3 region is CASSPPAKARGRGNEKLFF. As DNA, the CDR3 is TGTGCCAGCTCACCACCCGCGAAAGCCAGGGGGCGCGGAAATGAAAAACTGTTTTTT.

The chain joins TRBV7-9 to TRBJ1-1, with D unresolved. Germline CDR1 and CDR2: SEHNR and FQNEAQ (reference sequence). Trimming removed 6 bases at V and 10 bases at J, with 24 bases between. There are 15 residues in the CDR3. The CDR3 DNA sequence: TGTGCCAGCAGTTCAATTCGGGTTCGAAGCTTACGAGCTTTCTTT. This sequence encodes CASSSIRVRSLRAFF. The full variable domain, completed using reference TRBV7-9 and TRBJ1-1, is DTGVSQNPRHKITKRGQNVTFRCDPISEHNRLYWYRQTLGQGPEFLTYFQNEAQLEKSRLLSDRFSAERPKGSFSTLEIQRTEQGDSAMYLCASSSIRVRSLRAFFGQGTRLTVV.